This T cell receptor (beta chain) is drawn from a study of blood T cell repertoires in COVID-19. At the level of the study: There were acute and convalescent COVID-19 samples, and they came from the United States, Italy and Spain. T cells, B-cell-depleted T cells, or PBMCs provided the cDNA or gDNA that served as material.

This clone was seen once. V lost 5 bases, J lost 7 bases, and 2 bases stayed unmatched. Germline CDR1 and CDR2: MNHEY and SVGEGT. The CDR3 contains 12 residues. In the original workflow: Using reference gene primer amplification, nucleated cell counts were estimated. Clones were sequenced by immunoSEQ multiplex PCR, and TCRdb holds only the in-frame ones, with some missing. That table is the source of V, J and clone size, and D and trimming were worked out from the DNA. The sample holds approximately 150,000 clones, roughly 90% seen once. The clonotype originates from a woman in her 70s with acute or convalescent COVID-19. Sequenced sample: peripheral blood. The chain combines TRBV6-2 or TRBV6-3 with TRBJ2-1; 7 bases line up with TRBD1. For the CDR3, the DNA is TGTGCCAGCAGTGCGACAGGGAATGAGCAGTTCTTC. Residues: CASSATGNEQFF.